The clone carrying this T cell receptor beta chain has a handful of counts. Clones were read by immunoSEQ multiplex PCR, and TCRdb kept only the in-frame ones, dropping some. The sample includes 250,000 to 400,000 clones, approximately 88% of them seen just once. This sample was included in a study of blood T cell repertoires in COVID-19. The CDR3 runs to 13 residues. Trimming left V 0 bases short and J 0 bases short, with 3 bases between. CDR1 SGDLS and CDR2 YYNGEE come from the germline V gene. This clonotype originated in a woman under 40 with COVID-19, enrolled during active disease. Sequencing used peripheral blood. The chain is built from TRBV9 and TRBJ1-1; no clear D gene. This CDR3 reads CASSVAVNTEAFF. The CDR3 DNA follows: TGTGCCAGCAGCGTAGCAGTGAACACTGAAGCTTTCTTT. The whole variable domain, remainder taken from reference TRBV9 and TRBJ1-1, is DSGVTQTPKHLITATGQRVTLRCSPRSGDLSVYWYQQSLDQGLQFLIQYYNGEERAKGNILERFSAQQFPDLHSELNLSSLELGDSALYFCASSVAVNTEAFFGQGTRLTVV.